This record concerns one TCR beta chain sequence. No antigen is known for it. Base qualities are missing; no much larger clone stands one base away. Patients with a history of autoimmune disease or receiving systemic immunosuppression were excluded from the trial. Peripheral blood for TCR sequencing was collected from all dose cohorts at baseline, on cycle 4 day 1, and on cycle 7 day 1. The samples were taken from a phase I, first-in-human, multicenter, open-label dose-escalation trial of ivuxolimab. Adults with locally advanced or metastatic melanoma, renal cell carcinoma, hepatocellular carcinoma or head and neck squamous cell carcinoma were enrolled in the trial. CD4+ and CD8+ T cells were sorted separately from peripheral blood before TCR sequencing. The data belong to a study of OX40 agonist ivuxolimab in advanced cancers. Study-level background: Ivuxolimab was an agonistic, fully human IgG2 monoclonal antibody directed against OX40 (CD134), a costimulatory receptor. Intravenous ivuxolimab was administered to patients every 2 weeks at six dose levels: 0.01, 0.1, 0.3, 1.5, 3 and 10 mg/kg. Of the roughly 52 dose-escalation patients, hepatocellular carcinoma was present in around 20, melanoma in around 15, renal cell carcinoma in 9 and head and neck cancer in 9. In the dose-escalation cohort, roughly 80% of patients were male, and the mean age was approximately 55 years, with a range of about 23 to 90. Patients were allowed to have had prior anti-PD-1, anti-PD-L1 or anti-CTLA-4 therapy, and more than 35% of the dose-escalation patients had been treated with checkpoint inhibitors. Partial responses occurred in three dose-escalation patients, of whom one had hepatocellular carcinoma and two had cutaneous melanoma. Peripheral TCRbeta sequencing was intended to test whether TCR sequence diversity was altered and clonal T-cell expansion was caused by ivuxolimab. The paper describes the monotherapy dose-escalation part (N = 52 patients) of the phase I trial of ivuxolimab.

Here is what the overall study found, with its caveats: Low levels of normalized T-cell clonal expansion were also seen in some patients who did not respond. The antigen specificity of the peripheral T cells that underwent clonal expansion was not determined. After ivuxolimab, more expanded clones were found on average in CD8+ T cells than in CD4+ T cells. At doses of 0.1 to 3.0 mg/kg, clonal expansion of both CD4+ and CD8+ T cells in blood was seen between baseline and week 6. In the 0.1-3.0 mg/kg groups, partial responders had among the lowest normalized peripheral clonal expansion, particularly in CD8+ T cells.

Trimming at the junction amounts to 3 bases on V and 2 bases on J, and the germline ends lie 8 bases apart. Including the terminal cysteine and phenylalanine, the CDR3 comprises 14 residues. Kept here is only the CDR3 DNA, which spans 42 bases and is read in frame from base 1. For CDR1 and CDR2, the germline V gene lists LGHNA and YNFKEQ. To sequence the TCRbeta CDR3 region, genomic DNA was isolated from the sorted cells. The immunoSEQ Assay was used for sequencing of TCRbeta CDR3 regions. Held by TCRdb, this immuneACCESS table contains in-frame sequences only and omits some clones. Under half of the omission traces to an unresolved V gene where checked; the cause of the rest is unknown. Counted in this sample were roughly 61,000 clones; around 92% of them appeared once. Around 25% of the sample lies in the top ten.

The receptor was derived from an adult with an advanced solid tumor such as melanoma, head and neck, liver or kidney cancer. The sample in question was CD4+ or CD8+ T cells sorted from blood, obtained in a trial of the OX40 agonist ivuxolimab. The chain uses TRBV4-2 and TRBJ2-1; the D gene cannot be resolved reliably. Read as DNA, the sequence is TGTGCCAGCAGCCAGGGGTCTCCCTACAATGAGCAGTTCTTC. This encodes CASSQGSPYNEQFF.